This record covers a single T cell receptor beta chain. The trim removed 4 bases at V and 4 bases at J, leaving 4 bases unmatched. The CDR3 contains 12 residues. Germline assignment: CDR1 SQVTM and CDR2 ANQGSEA. Produced via immunoSEQ multiplex PCR; TCRdb's table is partial and in-frame only. The sample contains hundreds of thousands of clones, roughly 96% of which appear only once. The record originates from a study of shared clonotypes between healthy human individuals. CD8 cells regarded as naive lacked CD45RO, were positively chosen for CCR7, and omitted terminally differentiated effector memory CD45RA+ cells.

The sequenced material came from naive CD8+ T cells sorted from blood. The TCR originated in a woman younger than 45 in good health. The V and J genes are TRBV29-1 and TRBJ2-7; 7 nucleotides align to TRBD1. This chain's CDR3 is CSVAGTDYEQYF. In nucleotides, the CDR3 is TGCAGCGTTGCTGGGACAGATTACGAGCAGTACTTC.